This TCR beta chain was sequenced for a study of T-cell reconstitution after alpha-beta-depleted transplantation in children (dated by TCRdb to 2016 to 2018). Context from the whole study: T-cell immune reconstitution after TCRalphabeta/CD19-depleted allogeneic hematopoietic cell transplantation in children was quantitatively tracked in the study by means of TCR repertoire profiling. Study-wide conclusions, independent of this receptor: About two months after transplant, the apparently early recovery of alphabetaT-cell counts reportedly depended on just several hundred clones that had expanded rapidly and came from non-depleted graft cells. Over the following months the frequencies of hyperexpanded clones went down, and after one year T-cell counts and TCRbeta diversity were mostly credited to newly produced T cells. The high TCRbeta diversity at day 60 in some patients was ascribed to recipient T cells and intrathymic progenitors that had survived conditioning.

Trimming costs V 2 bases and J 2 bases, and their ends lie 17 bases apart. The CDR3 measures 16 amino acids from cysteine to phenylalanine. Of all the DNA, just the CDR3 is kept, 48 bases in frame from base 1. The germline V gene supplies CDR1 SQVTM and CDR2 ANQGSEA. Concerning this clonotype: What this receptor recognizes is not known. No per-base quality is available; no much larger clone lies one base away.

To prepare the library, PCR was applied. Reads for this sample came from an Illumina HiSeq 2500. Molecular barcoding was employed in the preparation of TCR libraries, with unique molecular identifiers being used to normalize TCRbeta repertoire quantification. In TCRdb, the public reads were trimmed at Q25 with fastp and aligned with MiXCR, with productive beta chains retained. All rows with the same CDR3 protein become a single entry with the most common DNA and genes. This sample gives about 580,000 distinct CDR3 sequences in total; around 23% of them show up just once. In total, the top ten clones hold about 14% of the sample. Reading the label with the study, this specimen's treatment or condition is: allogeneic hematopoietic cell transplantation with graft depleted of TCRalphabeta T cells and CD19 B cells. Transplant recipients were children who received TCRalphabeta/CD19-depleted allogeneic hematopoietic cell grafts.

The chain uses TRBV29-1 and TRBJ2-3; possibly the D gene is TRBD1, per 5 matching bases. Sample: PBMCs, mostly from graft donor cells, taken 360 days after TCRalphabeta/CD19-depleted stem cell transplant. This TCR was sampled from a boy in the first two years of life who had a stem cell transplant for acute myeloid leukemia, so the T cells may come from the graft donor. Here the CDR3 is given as CSVELTGSTPTDTQYF. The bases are TGCAGCGTTGAACTTACAGGCTCAACACCCACAGATACGCAGTATTTT.